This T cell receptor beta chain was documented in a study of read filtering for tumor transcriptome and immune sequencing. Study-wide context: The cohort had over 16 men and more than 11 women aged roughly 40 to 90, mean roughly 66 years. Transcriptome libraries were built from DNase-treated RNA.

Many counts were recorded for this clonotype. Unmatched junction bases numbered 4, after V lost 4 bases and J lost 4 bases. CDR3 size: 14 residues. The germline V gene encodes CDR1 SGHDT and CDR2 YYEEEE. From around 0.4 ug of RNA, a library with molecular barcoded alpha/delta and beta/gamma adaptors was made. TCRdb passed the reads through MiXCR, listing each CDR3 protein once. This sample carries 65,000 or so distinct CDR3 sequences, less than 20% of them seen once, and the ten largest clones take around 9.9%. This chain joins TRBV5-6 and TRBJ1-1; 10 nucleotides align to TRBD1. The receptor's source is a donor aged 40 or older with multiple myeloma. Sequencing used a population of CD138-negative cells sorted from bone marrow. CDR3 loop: CASSGTGVGTEAFF. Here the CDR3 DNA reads TGTGCCAGCAGCGGGACAGGGGTGGGCACTGAAGCTTTCTTT.